Below are 28 T cell receptor beta chains sequenced from a single sample in a study of cytomegalovirus exposure and HLA in healthy donors. It was with 60 Vbeta and 13 Jbeta primers that the PCR ran. Clones were sequenced by immunoSEQ multiplex PCR, and TCRdb holds only the in-frame ones, with some missing. The sample lists more than 110,000 clones; 70% to 75% were seen once. Source material: PBMCs. The receptors originated from a woman aged 30 to 39 in good health and CMV-seronegative.

This clone was recorded once. This sequence joins TRBV5-1 and TRBJ2-7, with D maybe TRBD2 (6 bases). The CDR3 length is 14 residues. CDR1 is SGHRS, CDR2 YFSETQ, per germline. Trimming cost V 3 bases and J 6 bases, with 16 bases left between them. The CDR3 sequence is CASSSFLTSPEQYF. The CDR3 DNA follows: TGCGCCAGCAGCTCATTCCTGACTAGTCCCGAGCAGTACTTC.

This clone turned up a few times. The chain couples TRBV5-1 to TRBJ2-3; D may be TRBD1 (6 bases). The CDR3 runs 13 residues. Trimming removed 9 bases at V and 2 bases at J, with 13 bases between. Germline V gene lookup returns CDR1 SGHRS and CDR2 YFSETQ. The CDR3 spells CATQTGITDTQYF. The CDR3 nucleotides read TGCGCCACCCAAACAGGGATCACAGATACGCAGTATTTT.

This chain uses TRBV7-9 with TRBJ2-6; D unresolved. V lost 8 bases, J lost 5 bases, and 7 bases lay in between. The length of the CDR3 is 12 residues. Germline-derived CDR1 and CDR2 are SEHNR and FQNEAQ (reference sequence). CDR3 coding DNA: TGTGCCAGCGGCCCGTGGGCCAACGTCCTGACTTTC. This gives the protein CASGPWANVLTF.

V gene TRBV27 combines with J gene TRBJ2-7; 7 positions match TRBD1. Germline values: CDR1 MNHEY, CDR2 SMNVEV (reference sequence). J was trimmed by 3 bases and V by 6 bases; bases with no gene match: 11. The CDR3 consists of 15 residues. The CDR3 coding sequence is TGTGCCAGCAGAACTCCACGACAGGGTTTCTACGAGCAGTACTTC. Encoded protein: CASRTPRQGFYEQYF.

This chain connects TRBV4-2 to TRBJ1-5; 11 positions agree with TRBD1. The CDR3 runs to 16 residues. V dropped 2 bases and J dropped 7; count of bases not matched to a gene: 7. Per the germline V gene, CDR1 is LGHNA and CDR2 is YNFKEQ. The CDR3 here is CASSQSGTGGPQPQHF. In DNA form, the CDR3 reads TGTGCCAGCAGCCAAAGTGGGACAGGGGGACCCCAGCCCCAGCATTTT.

The gene calls are TRBV28 and TRBJ2-7; 9 bases are a match to TRBD2. The V gene end was trimmed by 6 bases and the J gene end by 2 bases; junction bases not matched to a gene: 5. CDR3 length: 14 amino acids. Germline V gene data show CDR1 as MDHEN and CDR2 as SYDVKM. CDR3: CASSSGTSPYEQYF. The CDR3, as DNA: TGTGCCAGCAGCTCCGGGACTAGCCCCTACGAGCAGTACTTC.

The V call is TRBV7-9, the J call TRBJ1-4; 9 nucleotides agree with TRBD1. Germline values: CDR1 SEHNR, CDR2 FQNEAQ (reference sequence). The CDR3 is made up of 16 amino acids. Trimming cost V 2 bases and J 8 bases; bases outside gene matches: 9. As DNA, the CDR3 is TGTGCCAGCAGCTTACCCGTGACAGGGGGAGGCGAAAAACTGTTTTTT. Translating it yields CASSLPVTGGGEKLFF.

The gene calls are TRBV30 and TRBJ2-3; 7 positions agree with TRBD1. V shed 5 bases and J 1 base; nucleotides not matched to a gene: 6. CDR1 is GTSNPN, CDR2 SVGIG, per germline (reference sequence). The CDR3 contains 14 residues. The CDR3 loop reads CAWSTGTGTDTQYF. CDR3 in DNA: TGTGCCTGGTCCACCGGGACAGGCACAGATACGCAGTATTTT.

The chain links TRBV4-2 to TRBJ2-3, with 10 bases lining up with TRBD2. The CDR3 covers 17 residues. From germline, CDR1 is LGHNA and CDR2 YNFKEQ. Trimming removed 2 bases from V and 5 bases from J; junction bases left unmatched: 10. CDR3 sequence reads: CASSQIRAGGLGDTQYF. As DNA, the CDR3 is TGTGCCAGCAGCCAAATCCGAGCGGGGGGGCTAGGAGATACGCAGTATTTT.

The V gene is TRBV5-4, the J gene TRBJ2-4; the match to TRBD1 covers 9 bases. The CDR3 is 15 amino acids. The germline V gene encodes CDR1 SGHNT and CDR2 YYREEE (reference sequence). Unmatched junction bases numbered 10, after V lost 4 bases and J lost 8 bases. The CDR3: CASSLQGASYHIQYF. As DNA, the CDR3 is TGTGCCAGCAGCCTACAGGGGGCTAGTTATCACATTCAGTACTTC.

The chain employs TRBV10-3 and TRBJ2-3, with D possibly being TRBD2 (6 bases). The V and J ends lost 7 bases and 6 bases respectively, with 14 bases between them. The CDR3 is 13 amino acids. Germline CDR1 ENHRY, CDR2 SYGVKD. For the CDR3, the DNA is TGTGCCATCAAATTAGCGGAAATGGATACGCAGTATTTT. Translating it yields CAIKLAEMDTQYF.

The chain employs TRBV11-3 and TRBJ2-1, with D tentatively TRBD1 (6 bases). Trimming shortened V by 5 bases and J by 2 bases, and 10 bases separated the two germline ends. Germline CDR1 and CDR2: SGHNT and YENEEA. The length of the CDR3 is 14 residues. The chain's CDR3 is CASSGGSTYNEQFF. Here the CDR3 DNA reads TGTGCCAGCAGCGGGGGCAGCACCTACAATGAGCAGTTCTTC.

This chain connects TRBV28 to TRBJ1-1; D is undetermined. Germline V CDR1 and CDR2: MDHEN, SYDVKM. CDR3 length: 12 residues. Between the trimmed V and J ends, which lost 5 bases and 8 bases, there was a span of 12 bases. CDR3 amino acids: CASSDTVTEAFF. For the CDR3, the DNA is TGTGCCAGCAGTGACACAGTGACCGAAGCTTTCTTT.

V usage is TRBV28 and J usage is TRBJ2-7; tentative D call: TRBD1 (7 bases). With 5 bases removed from V and 5 bases from J, the gap between germline ends came to 22 bases. The CDR3 extends over 16 amino acids. Germline-derived CDR1 and CDR2 are MDHEN and SYDVKM. Here the CDR3 DNA reads TGTGCCAGCAGTCCGCGGGGACAGACCATTTCGCACGAGCAGTACTTC. Translated, it gives CASSPRGQTISHEQYF.

For the CDR3, the DNA is TGTGCCAGCAGTTCGCGCGGCTCGGGACAGACAGACTATGGCTACACCTTC. Its translation: CASSSRGSGQTDYGYTF. The chain couples TRBV27 to TRBJ1-2; TRBD1 matches at 7 bases. Germline CDR1 and CDR2: MNHEY and SMNVEV (reference sequence). This CDR3 is 17 amino acids long. The J segment lost 3 bases and the V segment lost 4 bases, leaving 14 bases of the junction unmatched.

CDR3 loop: CASKYRLAGEETQYF. Here the CDR3 DNA reads TGTGCCAGCAAATATAGGCTAGCGGGAGAAGAGACCCAGTACTTC. The chain couples TRBV28 to TRBJ2-5; 10 bases fit TRBD2. The CDR3 spans 15 residues. The ends lost 7 bases at V and 3 bases at J; junction bases unmatched: 8. Germline lookup yields CDR1 MDHEN and CDR2 SYDVKM.

As to this clone: Its ends do not fully match the called genes, so a read error is possible. The rearrangement links TRBV7-9 to TRBJ1-1; 8 bases are a match to TRBD1. Looked up from germline, CDR1 is SEHNR and CDR2 is FQNEAQ (reference sequence). This CDR3 is built from 15 residues. In nucleotides, the CDR3 is TGTTCCAGCAGCTTTTCGACAGGGGCAGGGACTGAAGCTTTCTTT. The encoded protein is CSSSFSTGAGTEAFF.

This clone appeared once. The chain recombines TRBV7-6 with TRBJ1-1, with D unclear. The CDR3 spans 15 residues. The germline V gene has CDR1 SGHVS and CDR2 FNYEAQ. V was clipped by 1 base and J by 0 bases, with 9 bases between them. This CDR3 reads CASSLGKQMNTEAFF. CDR3 bases: TGTGCCAGCAGCTTAGGTAAACAGATGAACACTGAAGCTTTCTTT.

The chain couples TRBV30 to TRBJ2-3, with 9 bases fitting TRBD2. Germline-derived CDR1 and CDR2 are GTSNPN and SVGIG (reference sequence). The CDR3 runs 18 residues. Germline trimming cut 0 bases from V and 2 bases from J; bases unmatched to any gene: 12. The CDR3 sequence is CAWSVEARREGPTDTQYF. CDR3 sequence (DNA): TGTGCCTGGAGTGTAGAAGCTAGGCGGGAGGGCCCCACAGATACGCAGTATTTT.

V is TRBV9 and J is TRBJ2-3; D gene unclear. Trimming pared 1 base from V and 4 bases from J, leaving 7 bases between. The CDR3 is 13 amino acids. Germline V CDR1 and CDR2: SGDLS, YYNGEE. CDR3 in amino acids: CASSVSPADTQYF. The CDR3 DNA reads as TGTGCCAGCAGCGTATCCCCCGCAGATACGCAGTATTTT.

This clone came up once. The rearrangement joins TRBV5-6 to TRBJ2-7; 9 nucleotides line up with TRBD1. V was pared by 3 bases and J by 3 bases, with 1 base of the junction left unmatched. The CDR3 has 13 residues. Germline V gene data show CDR1 as SGHDT and CDR2 as YYEEEE. CDR3 bases: TGTGCCAGCAGCTGGACAGGGGTCTACGAGCAGTACGTC. The encoded protein is CASSWTGVYEQYV.

V gene TRBV7-9 combines with J gene TRBJ2-7, with D tentatively TRBD2 (6 bases). V dropped 5 bases and J dropped 9 bases, with 26 bases sitting between them. The CDR3 consists of 16 residues. CDR1 and CDR2 (germline): SEHNR, FQNEAQ (reference sequence). In DNA, the CDR3 is TGTGCCAGCAGCGTTGGACCGGACTCTCCGTCTAGCGTGCAGTACTTC. It encodes CASSVGPDSPSSVQYF.

The chain combines TRBV10-3 with TRBJ2-7, with TRBD1 matching 7 bases. Germline values: CDR1 ENHRY, CDR2 SYGVKD. Trimming took 0 bases from V and 5 from J; bases not matched to a gene: 4. The CDR3 extends over 14 amino acids. The CDR3 sequence: CAISESTGRNEQYF. Here the CDR3 DNA reads TGTGCCATCAGTGAGTCGACAGGGCGGAACGAGCAGTACTTC.

In regard to this clone: This specimen includes other DNA sequences encoding the same CDR3. V gene TRBV5-1 combines with J gene TRBJ2-6; no clear D. The CDR3 spans 14 residues. Per germline, CDR1 SGHRS and CDR2 YFSETQ. Trimming took 3 bases from V and 1 from J, leaving 5 bases between them. For the CDR3, the DNA is TGCGCCAGCAGCTCGGGTTCTGGGGCCAACGTCCTGACTTTC. Amino acid sequence: CASSSGSGANVLTF.

This CDR3 is CASSLGQGNEQFF. The CDR3 coding sequence is TGTGCCAGCAGCTTAGGGCAGGGGAATGAGCAGTTCTTC. V is TRBV7-9 and J is TRBJ2-1, with D tentatively TRBD1 (6 bases). CDR3 length equals 13 residues. Looked up from germline, CDR1 is SEHNR and CDR2 is FQNEAQ (reference sequence). V lost 1 base and J 7 bases, leaving 8 bases between the germline ends.

This clone was detected a few times. The gene calls are TRBV28 and TRBJ2-7; maybe TRBD1 (5 bases). Germline V gene data show CDR1 as MDHEN and CDR2 as SYDVKM. This CDR3 has 14 residues. Here the CDR3 reads CVSSEVGRVYEQYV. CDR3 DNA sequence: TGTGTCAGCAGCGAAGTGGGCAGGGTCTACGAGCAGTACGTC.

The V and J genes are TRBV19 and TRBJ1-5, with D maybe TRBD1 (5 bases). The CDR3 spans 17 residues. With 8 bases removed from V and 6 bases from J, the gap between germline ends came to 26 bases. The V gene's germline CDR1 is LNHDA and CDR2 SQIVND (reference sequence). The CDR3 is CASASPVGTQRGQPQHF. CDR3 nucleotides: TGTGCCAGTGCTTCTCCTGTGGGGACTCAGCGGGGTCAGCCCCAGCATTTT.

This clone has just a few counts. The J gene is TRBJ2-5, the V gene TRBV19; 10 bases agree with TRBD2. This CDR3 has 16 residues. The germline V gene encodes CDR1 LNHDA and CDR2 SQIVND (reference sequence). CDR3 sequence reads: CAPKGASGSFWETQYF. The CDR3 bases are TGTGCACCTAAAGGGGCTAGCGGGAGTTTCTGGGAGACCCAGTACTTC. Full variable domain (outside the CDR3, taken from reference TRBV19 and TRBJ2-5): DGGITQSPKYLFRKEGQNVTLSCEQNLNHDAMYWYRQDPGQGLRLIYYSQIVNDFQKGDIAEGYSVSREKKESFPLTVTSAQKNPTAFYLCAPKGASGSFWETQYFGPGTRLLVL.